The 18 T cell receptor beta chains in this list originate from one sample, sequenced in a study of blood T cell repertoires in COVID-19. Sequencing was performed with immunoSEQ multiplex PCR; in TCRdb, only in-frame clones are kept and a portion is missing. This repertoire shows about 280,000 clones, roughly 85% found once; its top ten account for 2.5% to 3%. The sequenced sample was PBMCs or T cells enriched from blood (not recorded which). These receptors all stem from a woman aged 45-65 years who had recovered from COVID-19.

V and J are TRBV5-4 and TRBJ2-7; no clear D gene. Germline CDR1 and CDR2: SGHNT and YYREEE (reference sequence). This CDR3 contains 14 residues. V was clipped by 2 bases and J by 2 bases, with 11 bases between them. CDR3: CASSLSLFPYEQYF. Here the CDR3 DNA reads TGTGCCAGCAGCTTATCACTATTCCCCTACGAGCAGTACTTC.

The genes are TRBV10-3 and TRBJ2-7; D is possibly TRBD2 (5 bases). Trimming took off 3 bases at V and 4 bases at J, with 16 bases between the two ends. Germline CDR1 is ENHRY and CDR2 is SYGVKD. The CDR3 consists of 15 residues. The CDR3 DNA sequence: TGTGCCATCAGTGATGTAAGCGGATTAAATTACGAGCAGTACTTC. It encodes CAISDVSGLNYEQYF.

The table lists this clone with a count of one. This sequence joins TRBV5-1 and TRBJ2-3; weak D call: TRBD2 (7 bases). The CDR3 covers 15 residues. CDR1 and CDR2 from the germline V gene are SGHRS and YFSETQ. Trimming cost V 1 base and J 4 bases, with 13 bases left between them. The CDR3 DNA reads TGCGCCAGCAGCTTGATCGGGGGGCTCTCAGATACGCAGTATTTT. Its translation: CASSLIGGLSDTQYF.

The J gene is TRBJ1-2, the V gene TRBV29-1; D is possibly TRBD1 (5 bases). The CDR3 runs 15 residues. Trimming cost V 6 bases and J 5 bases, with 22 bases left between them. The germline V gene encodes CDR1 SQVTM and CDR2 ANQGSEA. The CDR3 DNA reads TGCAGCGTCCCTAGTGGTGGGGCCCATGGTTATGGCTACACCTTC. Encoded protein: CSVPSGGAHGYGYTF.

V gene TRBV7-2 combines with J gene TRBJ2-3; 9 positions agree with TRBD2. Germline CDR1 SGHTA, CDR2 FQGNSA. CDR3 length equals 15 residues. J was trimmed by 4 bases and V by 2 bases; bases with no gene match: 4. The CDR3: CASSLRPSGADTQYF. The CDR3 DNA is TGTGCCAGCAGCTTACGGCCTAGCGGGGCAGATACGCAGTATTTT.

This chain links TRBV4-3 with TRBJ2-1; 11 bases are shared with TRBD2. The CDR3 contains 17 residues. Germline V gene lookup returns CDR1 LGHNA and CDR2 YSLEER. The trim removed 4 bases at V and 2 bases at J, leaving 7 bases unmatched. The CDR3 loop reads CASSRYLAGGPYNEQFF. The CDR3 DNA is TGCGCCAGCAGCCGATATCTAGCGGGAGGTCCCTACAATGAGCAGTTCTTC.

The rearrangement links TRBV7-2 to TRBJ2-7; 7 nucleotides agree with TRBD2. CDR3 length equals 14 residues. Germline CDR1 and CDR2: SGHTA and FQGNSA. J was trimmed by 7 bases and V by 3 bases; bases with no gene match: 9. The CDR3 region has the DNA TGTGCCAGCAGCTTGGGGGGAGGGATACGGGAGCAGTACTTC. Translation gives CASSLGGGIREQYF. The full variable domain, in which reference TRBV7-2 and TRBJ2-7 provide the parts outside the CDR3, is GAGVSQSPSNKVTEKGKDVELRCDPISGHTALYWYRQSLGQGLEFLIYFQGNSAPDKSGLPSDRFSAERTGGSVSTLTIQRTQQEDSAVYLCASSLGGGIREQYFGPGTRLTVT.

The chain links TRBV5-6 to TRBJ1-5; 7 bases line up with TRBD1. Per the germline V gene, CDR1 is SGHDT and CDR2 is YYEEEE. CDR3 length equals 16 residues. Trimming cost V 1 base and J 5 bases; bases outside gene matches: 9. The CDR3 is CASSLNGGQADQPQHF. The CDR3 region has the DNA TGTGCCAGCAGCTTGAATGGAGGACAGGCGGATCAGCCCCAGCATTTT.

About this clone itself: Germline and junction disagree at one end, which may indicate a read error. The chain links TRBV3-1 (or the pseudogene TRBV3-2) to TRBJ2-1, with a tentative D call TRBD2 (6 bases). CDR1 LGHDT and CDR2 YNNKEL come from the germline V gene (reference sequence). CDR3 length equals 13 residues. The CDR3 protein is CASSQATGSVAVF. The CDR3 DNA reads TGTGCCAGCAGCCAAGCTACCGGGAGTGTCGCAGTCTTC.

This chain joins TRBV27 and TRBJ1-2, with unresolved D. In germline, CDR1 is MNHEY, CDR2 SMNVEV (reference sequence). V was clipped by 0 bases and J by 6 bases, with 8 bases between them. This CDR3 region has 13 residues. The CDR3 sequence: CASSLSRLNGYTF. Here the CDR3 DNA reads TGTGCCAGCAGTTTATCGCGGCTAAATGGCTACACCTTC.

V and J are TRBV11-1 and TRBJ1-6; TRBD1 aligns across 8 bases. The CDR3 length is 14 residues. Germline V gene data show CDR1 as SGHAT and CDR2 as FQDESV (reference sequence). V dropped 5 bases and J dropped 10; count of bases not matched to a gene: 7. CDR3 loop: CASSLRQGKSPLHF. Here the CDR3 DNA reads TGTGCCAGCAGCCTACGACAGGGGAAGTCACCCCTCCACTTT. Supplemented by reference TRBV11-1 and TRBJ1-6, the full variable domain reads EAEVAQSPRYKITEKSQAVAFWCDPISGHATLYWYRQILGQGPELLVQFQDESVVDDSQLPKDRFSAERLKGVDSTLKIQPAELGDSAMYLCASSLRQGKSPLHFGNGTRLTVT.

The gene calls are TRBV2 and TRBJ2-7; TRBD2 is a possible D gene (5 bases). The germline V gene encodes CDR1 SNHLY and CDR2 FYNNEI. V gave up 7 bases and J gave up 1 base, with 11 bases separating them. The CDR3 spans 13 residues. DNA for the CDR3: TGTGCCAGCACCCCACTAGTTTCCTACGAGCAGTACTTC. Translating gives CASTPLVSYEQYF.

The V call is TRBV28, the J call TRBJ2-7, with D possibly matching TRBD2 (5 bases). V was cut by 6 bases and J by 0 bases, with 6 bases left in between. The CDR3 covers 12 residues. Germline assignment: CDR1 MDHEN and CDR2 SYDVKM. CDR3 loop: CASRGSSYEQYF. In DNA, the CDR3 is TGTGCCAGCAGGGGGAGCTCCTACGAGCAGTACTTC.

This chain joins TRBV16 and TRBJ2-6, with TRBD2 matching over 7 bases. V dropped 0 bases and J dropped 6; count of bases not matched to a gene: 2. Germline-derived CDR1 and CDR2 are KGHSY and FQNENV. The CDR3 extends over 15 amino acids. CDR3 sequence: CASSQSGGSANVLTF. The CDR3 DNA follows: TGTGCCAGCAGCCAATCCGGGGGGTCGGCCAACGTCCTGACTTTC.

The chain combines TRBV19 with TRBJ2-7, with D possibly matching TRBD2 (6 bases). Germline loops: CDR1 LNHDA, CDR2 SQIVND (reference sequence). The length of the CDR3 is 15 residues. V was trimmed by 5 bases and J by 1 base, leaving 15 bases between them. CDR3 loop: CASSLRGQGSYEQYF. CDR3 sequence (DNA): TGTGCCAGTAGTTTGCGGGGCCAAGGGTCCTACGAGCAGTACTTC.

The chain recombines TRBV30 with TRBJ1-1; 7 nucleotides align to TRBD1. Trimming removed 1 base from V and 7 bases from J; junction bases left unmatched: 6. Germline V CDR1 and CDR2: GTSNPN, SVGIG (reference sequence). This CDR3 comprises 13 residues. The CDR3 loop reads CAWSETGISEAFF. DNA of the CDR3: TGTGCCTGGAGTGAGACAGGGATTAGTGAAGCTTTCTTT.

V gene TRBV3-1 (or the pseudogene TRBV3-2) combines with J gene TRBJ2-1; the D gene is possibly TRBD1 (6 bases). Germline CDR1 LGHDT, CDR2 YNNKEL (reference sequence). The CDR3 runs 16 residues. The V end lost 5 bases, the J end lost 0 bases, and 14 bases lay between the germline ends. In DNA form, the CDR3 reads TGTGCCAGCAGCAAGGGGGTCCGTAGCTCCTACAATGAGCAGTTCTTC. It translates to CASSKGVRSSYNEQFF.

The chain uses TRBV28 and TRBJ2-5; a possible D gene is TRBD2 (6 bases). Trimming took off 2 bases at V and 4 bases at J, with 11 bases between the two ends. CDR3 length equals 14 residues. Germline-derived CDR1 and CDR2 are MDHEN and SYDVKM. The CDR3 nucleotides are TGTGCCAGCAGTTTACCCCTAGCGACAGAGACCCAGTACTTC. Its protein is CASSLPLATETQYF.